Detailed here is one TCR beta chain. This CDR3 has 11 residues. Germline CDR1 reads SGDLS; CDR2 reads YYNGEE. Trimming removed 4 bases at V and 6 bases at J, with 5 bases between. Regarding time point: cycle 4 day 1 (C4D1), after 5 to 7 weeks of nivolumab. Every patient was affected by relapse after autologous stem cell transplantation, while exposure to brentuximab vedotin was not uniform. The entry originates in a study of PD-1 blockade in classical Hodgkin lymphoma. The table came from immunoSEQ multiplex PCR; TCRdb's copy has only in-frame clones and leaves some out. The table lists 40,000 to 55,000 clones, about 80% of them singletons.

The clonotype comes from a human donor with classical Hodgkin lymphoma. The material sequenced was peripheral blood mononuclear cells (PBMCs), taken before the fourth cycle of nivolumab. The chain combines TRBV9 with TRBJ2-1; D call uncertain. In nucleotides, the CDR3 is TGTGCCAGCAGCCTCACCAATGAGCAGTTCTTC. It specifies CASSLTNEQFF.